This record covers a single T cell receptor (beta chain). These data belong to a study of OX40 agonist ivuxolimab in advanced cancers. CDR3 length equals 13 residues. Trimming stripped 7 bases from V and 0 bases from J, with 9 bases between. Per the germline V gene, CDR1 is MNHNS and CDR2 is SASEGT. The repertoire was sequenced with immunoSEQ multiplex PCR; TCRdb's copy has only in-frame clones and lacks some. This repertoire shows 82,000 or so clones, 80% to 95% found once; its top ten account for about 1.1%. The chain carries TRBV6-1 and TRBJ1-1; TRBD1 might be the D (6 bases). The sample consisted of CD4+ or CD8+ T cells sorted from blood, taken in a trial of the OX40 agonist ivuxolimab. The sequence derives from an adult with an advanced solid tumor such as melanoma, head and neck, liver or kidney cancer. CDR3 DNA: TGTGCCAGCATTCAGGGGATGAACACTGAAGCTTTCTTT. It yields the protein CASIQGMNTEAFF.